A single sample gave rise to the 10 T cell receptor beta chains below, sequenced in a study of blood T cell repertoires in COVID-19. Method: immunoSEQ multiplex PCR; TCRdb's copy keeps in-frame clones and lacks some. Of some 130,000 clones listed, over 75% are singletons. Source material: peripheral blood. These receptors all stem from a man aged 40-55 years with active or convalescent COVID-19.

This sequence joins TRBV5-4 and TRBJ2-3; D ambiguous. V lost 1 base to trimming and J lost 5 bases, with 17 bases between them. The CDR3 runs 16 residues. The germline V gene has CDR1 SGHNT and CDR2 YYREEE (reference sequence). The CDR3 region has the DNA TGTGCCAGCAGCTTGTCCGCCAGCCTTGCAGGAGATACGCAGTATTTT. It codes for CASSLSASLAGDTQYF.

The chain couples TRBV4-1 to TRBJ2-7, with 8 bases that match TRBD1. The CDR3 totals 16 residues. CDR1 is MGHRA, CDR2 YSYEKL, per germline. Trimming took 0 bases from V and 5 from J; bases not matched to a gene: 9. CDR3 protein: CASSQDPQGAVNEQYF. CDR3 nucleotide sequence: TGCGCCAGCAGCCAAGATCCGCAGGGGGCAGTGAACGAGCAGTACTTC.

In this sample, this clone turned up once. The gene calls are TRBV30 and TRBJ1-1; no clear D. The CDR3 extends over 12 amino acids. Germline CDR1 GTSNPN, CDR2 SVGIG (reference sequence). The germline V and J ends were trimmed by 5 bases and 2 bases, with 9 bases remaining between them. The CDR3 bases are TGTGCCTGGGATGGACTCAACACTGAAGCTTTCTTT. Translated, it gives CAWDGLNTEAFF.

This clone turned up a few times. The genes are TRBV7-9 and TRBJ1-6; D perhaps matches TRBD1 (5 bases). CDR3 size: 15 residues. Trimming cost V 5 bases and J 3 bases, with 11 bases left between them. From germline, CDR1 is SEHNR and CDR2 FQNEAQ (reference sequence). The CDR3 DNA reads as TGTGCCAGCAGCCCGGACACTTACTATAATTCACCCCTCCACTTT. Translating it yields CASSPDTYYNSPLHF.

In DNA form, the CDR3 reads TGTGCCAGCAGCCCTGACCGGAGCTCCTACAATGAGCAGTTCTTC. Translating it yields CASSPDRSSYNEQFF. The rearrangement uses TRBV7-3 and TRBJ2-1; D ambiguous. The V gene's germline CDR1 is SGHTA and CDR2 FQGTGA. V was pared by 5 bases and J by 0 bases, with 11 bases between. The CDR3 totals 15 residues. The variable domain in full, with the rest retrieved from reference TRBV7-3 and TRBJ2-1, is GAGVSQTPSNKVTEKGKYVELRCDPISGHTALYWYRQSLGQGPEFLIYFQGTGAADDSGLPNDRFFAVRPEGSVSTLKIQRTERGDSAVYLCASSPDRSSYNEQFFGPGTRLTVL.

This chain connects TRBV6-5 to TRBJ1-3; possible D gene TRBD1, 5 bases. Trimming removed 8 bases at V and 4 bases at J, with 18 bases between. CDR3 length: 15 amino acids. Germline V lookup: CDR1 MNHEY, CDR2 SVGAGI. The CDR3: CASSGRELLGNTIYF. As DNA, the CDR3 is TGTGCCAGCTCCGGCAGGGAACTCCTCGGAAACACCATATATTTT.

As DNA, the CDR3 is TGTGCCACCAGCGGCAAAAAGCGGGGGGGTGCCAATGAGCAGTTCTTC. Translated: CATSGKKRGGANEQFF. The chain employs TRBV15 and TRBJ2-1, with TRBD2 matching 10 bases. Looked up from germline, CDR1 is LNHNV and CDR2 is YYDKDF (reference sequence). Trimming removed 5 bases from V and 6 bases from J; junction bases left unmatched: 10. The CDR3 contains 16 residues.

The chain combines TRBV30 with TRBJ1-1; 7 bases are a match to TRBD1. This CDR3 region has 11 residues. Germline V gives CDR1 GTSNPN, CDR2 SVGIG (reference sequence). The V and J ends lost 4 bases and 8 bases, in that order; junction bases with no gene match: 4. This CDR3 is CAWKDRREAFF. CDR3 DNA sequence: TGTGCCTGGAAGGACAGGAGAGAAGCTTTCTTT.

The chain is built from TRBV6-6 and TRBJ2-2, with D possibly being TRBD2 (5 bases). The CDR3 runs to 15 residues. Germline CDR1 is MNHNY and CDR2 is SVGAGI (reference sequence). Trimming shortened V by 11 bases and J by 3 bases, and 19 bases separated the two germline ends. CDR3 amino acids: CAVTRGTEHTGELFF. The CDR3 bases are TGTGCCGTCACCCGGGGTACAGAACACACCGGGGAGCTGTTTTTT.

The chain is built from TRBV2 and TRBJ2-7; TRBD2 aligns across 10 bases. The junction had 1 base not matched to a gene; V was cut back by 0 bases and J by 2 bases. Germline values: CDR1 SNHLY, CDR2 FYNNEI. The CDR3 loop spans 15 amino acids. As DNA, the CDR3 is TGTGCCAGCAGTGAAGCAGGACTAGCGGCCTACGAGCAGTACTTC. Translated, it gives CASSEAGLAAYEQYF. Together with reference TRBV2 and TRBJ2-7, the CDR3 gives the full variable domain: EPEVTQTPSHQVTQMGQEVILRCVPISNHLYFYWYRQILGQKVEFLVSFYNNEISEKSEIFDDQFSVERPDGSNFTLKIRSTKLEDSAMYFCASSEAGLAAYEQYFGPGTRLTVT.